Below are 4 T cell receptor beta chains sequenced from a single sample in a study of T cell responses to AZD1222 COVID-19 vaccine. The table came from immunoSEQ multiplex PCR; TCRdb's copy has only in-frame clones and leaves some out. The sample carries over 130,000 clones, about 93% recorded once. Sequenced material: peripheral blood, taken on day 0 of AZD1222 vaccination. These receptors all stem from an adult in good health.

The CDR3 bases are TGTGCCATCAGTGCGGCGGGGGGGGACTATGGCTACACCTTC. Protein product: CAISAAGGDYGYTF. This chain joins TRBV10-3 and TRBJ1-2, with a weak D call TRBD1 (5 bases). V was trimmed by 4 bases and J by 3 bases, leaving 12 bases between them. The germline V gene encodes CDR1 ENHRY and CDR2 SYGVKD. This CDR3 is built from 14 residues.

CDR3: CSVAVLAGANEQYF. The CDR3 DNA reads TGCAGCGTTGCGGTACTAGCGGGAGCGAACGAGCAGTACTTC. The chain uses TRBV29-1 and TRBJ2-7, with TRBD2 matching 11 bases. V was pared by 4 bases and J by 5 bases, with 7 bases of the junction left unmatched. The CDR3 spans 14 residues. The V gene's germline CDR1 is SQVTM and CDR2 ANQGSEA.

J is TRBJ2-1 and V is TRBV7-9; 13 bases fit TRBD2. The V gene's germline CDR1 is SEHNR and CDR2 FQNEAQ (reference sequence). The V and J ends lost 7 bases and 3 bases, in that order; junction bases with no gene match: 15. The CDR3 is 19 residues long. The CDR3 DNA reads as TGTGCCAGCATCAACTCGGGACTAGCGGGAAAAGCCCGCTACAATGAGCAGTTCTTC. The encoded protein is CASINSGLAGKARYNEQFF.

The gene calls are TRBV27 and TRBJ2-1; 7 bases are a match to TRBD2. The CDR3 spans 15 residues. Germline CDR1 is MNHEY and CDR2 is SMNVEV (reference sequence). The V and J ends lost 2 bases and 8 bases, in that order; junction bases with no gene match: 9. DNA of the CDR3: TGTGCCAGCAGTTTAGGAGGGAGGGCCGTCGATGAGCAGTTCTTC. The encoded protein is CASSLGGRAVDEQFF.